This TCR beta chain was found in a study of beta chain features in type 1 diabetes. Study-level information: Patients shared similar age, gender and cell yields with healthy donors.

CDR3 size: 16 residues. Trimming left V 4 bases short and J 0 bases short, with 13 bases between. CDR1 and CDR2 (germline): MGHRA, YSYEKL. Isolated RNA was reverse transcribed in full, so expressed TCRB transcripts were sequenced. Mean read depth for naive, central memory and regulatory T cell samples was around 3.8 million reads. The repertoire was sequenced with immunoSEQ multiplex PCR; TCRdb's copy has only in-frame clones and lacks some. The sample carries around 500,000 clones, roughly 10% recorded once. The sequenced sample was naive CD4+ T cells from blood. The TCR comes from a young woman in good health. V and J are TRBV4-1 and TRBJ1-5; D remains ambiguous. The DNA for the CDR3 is TGCGCCAGCAGCCGCTCGTGGTTGGATAGCAATCAGCCCCAGCATTTT. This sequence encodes CASSRSWLDSNQPQHF.